The rows below give T cell receptor beta chains drawn from one sample of a study of T cell responses to AZD1222 COVID-19 vaccine. TCRdb's copy holds only in-frame clones and misses some; the assay was immunoSEQ multiplex PCR. Here the sample spans fewer than 150,000 clones, 89% being singletons. The sample in question was peripheral blood, obtained 28 days after the second AZD1222 dose. The receptors were sampled from an adult who received the AZD1222 COVID-19 vaccine. CDR3s include the opening cysteine and the closing phenylalanine or tryptophan. D genes are given only for firm matches. A row's size may be missing; if present it is once, few, many or a size class.

TRBD1 | TRBJ1-1 | TRBV3-1/TRBV3-2 | . | CASSHDRETEAFF | TGTGCCAGCAGCCACGACAGGGAAACTGAAGCTTTCTTT
. | TRBJ1-5 | TRBV29-1 | . | CSVAGNSNQPQHF | TGCAGCGTTGCGGGGAATAGCAATCAGCCCCAGCATTTT
. | TRBJ2-5 | TRBV7-8 | . | CASSYRDLVETQYF | TGTGCCAGCAGCTATAGGGACCTCGTCGAGACCCAGTACTTC
. | TRBJ2-1 | TRBV11-2 | . | CASTTGVLGYNEQFF | TGTGCCAGCACCACGGGAGTTCTAGGGTACAATGAGCAGTTCTTC
. | TRBJ1-5 | TRBV6-6 | . | CASSPSLGAAEDSNQPQHF | TGTGCCAGCAGTCCCAGTTTGGGGGCGGCCGAAGATAGCAATCAGCCCCAGCATTTT
TRBD2 | TRBJ2-2 | TRBV27 | . | CASSTLAGGGNTGELFF | TGTGCCAGCAGCACACTAGCGGGAGGGGGGAACACCGGGGAGCTGTTTTTT
TRBD2 | TRBJ2-7 | TRBV5-4 | . | CASSLGSASGSRVEQYF | TGTGCCAGCAGCCTTGGGAGCGCTAGCGGGAGTCGTGTCGAGCAGTACTTC
. | TRBJ1-3 | TRBV30 | . | CAVDRGHSGNTIYF | TGTGCCGTTGACAGAGGACACTCTGGAAACACCATATATTTT
. | TRBJ2-7 | TRBV10-3 | . | CAISDRSYEQYF | TGTGCCATCAGTGATAGATCCTACGAGCAGTACTTC
. | TRBJ2-3 | TRBV7-9 | . | CASSSRIGGPSTDTQYF | TGTGCCAGCAGCTCCAGGATCGGGGGCCCAAGCACAGATACGCAGTATTTT
. | TRBJ2-3 | TRBV7-7 | . | CASSALGGRVDTQYF | TGTGCCAGCAGCGCGCTAGGGGGGAGAGTAGATACGCAGTATTTT
TRBD2 | TRBJ2-2 | TRBV10-3 | . | CAIGRANTGELFF | TGTGCCATCGGGAGGGCCAACACCGGGGAGCTGTTTTTT
. | TRBJ1-1 | TRBV18 | . | CASSPPGLGGTEAFF | TGTGCCAGCTCACCGCCGGGACTAGGGGGCACTGAAGCTTTCTTT
TRBD2 | TRBJ2-1 | TRBV18 | . | CASSPTSGSRNEQFF | TGTGCCAGCTCACCTACTAGCGGGAGCAGGAATGAGCAGTTCTTC
. | TRBJ1-5 | TRBV3-1/TRBV3-2 | . | CASSRQGQPQHF | TGTGCCAGCAGCCGTCAGGGTCAGCCCCAGCATTTT
. | TRBJ1-5 | TRBV30 | . | CAWSWEPNQPQHF | TGTGCCTGGAGTTGGGAGCCGAATCAGCCCCAGCATTTT
. | TRBJ1-4 | TRBV2 | . | CASIRGADEKLFF | TGTGCCAGCATTAGGGGGGCGGATGAAAAACTGTTTTTT
TRBD2 | TRBJ2-1 | TRBV4-2 | . | CASGGSGRASGNEQFF | TGTGCCAGCGGGGGAAGCGGGAGGGCCTCGGGGAATGAGCAGTTCTTC
TRBD1 | TRBJ1-6 | TRBV18 | . | CASSPGTGTNSPLHF | TGTGCCAGCTCACCAGGGACAGGGACTAATTCACCCCTCCACTTT
. | TRBJ2-1 | TRBV7-2 | few | CASSPRGTYNEQFF | TGTGCCAGCAGCCCACGGGGGACTTACAATGAGCAGTTCTTC
TRBD1 | TRBJ1-1 | TRBV27 | . | CASSLGGGKTEAFF | TGTGCCAGCAGTTTAGGAGGGGGCAAGACTGAAGCTTTCTTT
. | TRBJ2-7 | TRBV6-5 | . | CASSYSSRPGLEQYF | TGTGCCAGCAGTTACTCCTCCCGGCCAGGGCTGGAGCAGTACTTC
. | TRBJ1-1 | TRBV30 | . | CAWDRKMNTEAFF | TGTGCCTGGGACAGGAAGATGAACACTGAAGCTTTCTTT
. | TRBJ1-1 | TRBV9 | . | CASSVSETRAEAFF | TGTGCCAGCAGCGTAAGTGAGACGAGGGCTGAAGCTTTCTTT
. | TRBJ1-2 | TRBV6-1 | . | CASSEKSGRDTF | TGTGCCAGCAGTGAAAAGTCAGGCCGTGATACCTTC
. | TRBJ1-2 | TRBV19 | . | CASSHLRAGGPGGYTF | TGTGCCAGTAGTCACTTACGCGCCGGGGGCCCGGGCGGCTACACCTTC
TRBD1 | TRBJ2-5 | TRBV9 | . | CASSVVGTGVETQYF | TGTGCCAGCAGCGTAGTTGGGACAGGGGTCGAGACCCAGTACTTC
TRBD2 | TRBJ2-1 | TRBV6-5 | . | CASSTSGDTYNEQFF | TGTGCCAGCTCAACTAGCGGGGACACCTACAATGAGCAGTTCTTC
. | TRBJ1-3 | TRBV15 | few | CATSRDRNSGNTIYF | TGTGCCACCAGCAGAGATCGGAACTCTGGAAACACCATATATTTT
. | TRBJ2-7 | TRBV15 | . | CATSREVGSYEQYF | TGTGCCACCAGCAGAGAGGTAGGGTCCTACGAGCAGTACTTC
. | TRBJ1-5 | TRBV12-3/TRBV12-4 | . | CASSLEWAQPQHF | TGTGCCAGCAGTTTAGAGTGGGCTCAGCCCCAGCATTTT
. | TRBJ1-4 | TRBV6-5 | . | CASIWGGGEKLFF | TGTGCCAGCATCTGGGGGGGCGGTGAAAAACTGTTTTTT
TRBD1 | TRBJ1-5 | TRBV6-6 | once | CASSSGQGGQPQHF | TGTGCCAGCAGCTCTGGACAGGGAGGACAGCCCCAGCATTTT
. | TRBJ1-4 | TRBV21-1 | few | CASSNCSGANEKLFF | TGTGCCAGCAGCAATTGTTCCGGGGCCAATGAAAAACTGTTTTTT
. | TRBJ1-1 | TRBV28 | . | CASSLLGGLMNTEAFF | TGTGCCAGCAGTTTATTGGGGGGGCTCATGAACACTGAAGCTTTCTTT
. | TRBJ1-1 | TRBV5-1 | few | CASSWAGREAEAFF | TGCGCCAGCAGCTGGGCTGGGAGGGAGGCTGAAGCTTTCTTT
. | TRBJ1-3 | TRBV6-5 | . | CASSVQEGNTIYF | TGTGCCAGCAGCGTACAGGAGGGAAACACCATATATTTT
. | TRBJ2-3 | TRBV4-2 | . | CASSQTDTQYF | TGTGCCAGCAGCCAGACAGATACGCAGTATTTT
TRBD2 | TRBJ2-1 | TRBV10-2 | . | CASSESRGTSGYNEQFF | TGCGCCAGCAGTGAGTCAAGGGGGACTAGCGGATACAATGAGCAGTTCTTC